The 25 T cell receptor beta chains presented below share a single source sample, sequenced in a study of blood T cell repertoires in COVID-19. Assay: immunoSEQ multiplex PCR; the TCRdb copy retains only in-frame clones and omits some. In the table there are over 90,000 clones, approximately 78% of which are singletons. The sequenced sample consisted of peripheral blood. The receptors here all came from a man aged 50-60 years with active or convalescent COVID-19.

This clone has a single count. The V gene is TRBV5-4, the J gene TRBJ1-1; a possible D gene is TRBD1 (5 bases). CDR1 SGHNT and CDR2 YYREEE come from the germline V gene (reference sequence). This CDR3 region has 14 residues. V shed 1 base and J shed 5 bases, with 12 bases lying between them. CDR3 loop: CASSLWGEGTEAFF. The CDR3 DNA is TGTGCCAGCAGCTTGTGGGGGGAAGGGACTGAAGCTTTCTTT.

This clone was seen just once. The chain joins TRBV5-8 to TRBJ2-3, with 12 nucleotides matching TRBD2. Germline CDR1 and CDR2: SGHTS and YDEGEE. V lost 3 bases to trimming and J lost 2 bases; unmatched junction nucleotides: 1. CDR3 size: 15 residues. The CDR3 reads CASSSSGGATDTQYF. CDR3 nucleotides: TGTGCCAGCAGCTCTAGCGGGGGGGCCACAGATACGCAGTATTTT.

The gene calls are TRBV19 and TRBJ1-2, with 9 bases identical to TRBD1. The V and J ends lost 7 bases and 6 bases, in that order; junction bases with no gene match: 12. The CDR3 runs 15 residues. Per the germline V gene, CDR1 is LNHDA and CDR2 is SQIVND (reference sequence). CDR3: CASTRELGQGNGYTF. CDR3 bases: TGTGCCAGTACTAGGGAACTGGGACAGGGCAATGGCTACACCTTC.

This clone was detected once. V gene TRBV28 combines with J gene TRBJ2-3; the D is unclear. The germline V gene has CDR1 MDHEN and CDR2 SYDVKM. V was cut by 5 bases and J by 8 bases, with 8 bases left in between. The CDR3 runs 11 residues. The CDR3 region is CASSPGGTQYF. In nucleotides, the CDR3 is TGTGCCAGCAGTCCGGGTGGTACGCAGTATTTT.

V gene TRBV28 combines with J gene TRBJ1-2, with 7 bases that match TRBD1. Trimming cost V 8 bases and J 0 bases; bases outside gene matches: 3. Germline loops: CDR1 MDHEN, CDR2 SYDVKM. CDR3 size: 13 residues. CDR3 sequence reads: CASRDSSNYGYTF. CDR3 coding DNA: TGTGCCAGCCGGGACAGTTCTAACTATGGCTACACCTTC.

This clone occurred once. V usage is TRBV29-1 and J usage is TRBJ2-3, with D hard to call. The CDR3 has 13 residues. CDR1 and CDR2 from the germline V gene are SQVTM and ANQGSEA. Trimming left V 3 bases short and J 4 bases short, with 11 bases between. The CDR3 DNA is TGCAGCGTTGAGTTGCAGTACCCAGATACGCAGTATTTT. As protein: CSVELQYPDTQYF.

This chain joins TRBV4-1 and TRBJ1-5; 7 bases line up with TRBD1. Germline V CDR1 and CDR2: MGHRA, YSYEKL. The V segment lost 4 bases and the J segment 6 bases; nucleotides outside the gene matches: 9. CDR3 length: 15 residues. The chain's CDR3 is CASSPGTVPAQPQHF. The CDR3 region has the DNA TGCGCCAGCAGCCCGGGGACAGTGCCTGCTCAGCCCCAGCATTTT.

V usage is TRBV5-4 and J usage is TRBJ2-5, with 8 bases identical to TRBD2. Trimming took 0 bases from V and 5 from J; bases not matched to a gene: 9. CDR3 length: 16 amino acids. CDR1 is SGHNT, CDR2 YYREEE, per germline (reference sequence). The CDR3 sequence: CASSLGDRGGSETQYF. The CDR3 bases are TGTGCCAGCAGCTTGGGGGACCGCGGGGGGTCTGAGACCCAGTACTTC.

The chain recombines TRBV7-9 with TRBJ2-2, with a tentative D call TRBD2 (5 bases). The germline gives CDR1 SEHNR, CDR2 FQNEAQ (reference sequence). Trimming removed 6 bases from V and 0 bases from J, with 14 bases in between. The CDR3 length is 16 residues. Here the CDR3 reads CASRLQGGSNTGELFF. The CDR3 DNA reads TGTGCCAGCAGGCTTCAAGGAGGTTCGAACACCGGGGAGCTGTTTTTT.

The rearrangement uses TRBV6-5 and TRBJ2-7; TRBD2 aligns across 12 bases. There are 15 residues in the CDR3. The germline V gene has CDR1 MNHEY and CDR2 SVGAGI. J gave up 0 bases and V 5 bases, and 2 bases lay outside the gene matches. The CDR3 DNA follows: TGTGCCAGCAGTCCTAGCGGGGGGGGCTCCTACGAGCAGTACTTC. Amino acids: CASSPSGGGSYEQYF.

The CDR3 protein is CASSLVTGVNNEQFF. The DNA of the CDR3 is TGCGCCAGCAGCTTGGTGACAGGGGTGAACAATGAGCAGTTCTTC. J is TRBJ2-1 and V is TRBV5-1, with TRBD1 matching 8 bases. Germline loops: CDR1 SGHRS, CDR2 YFSETQ. The CDR3 covers 15 residues. With 0 bases clipped from V and 5 bases from J, the junction kept 4 bases outside the gene matches.

The count of this clone is one. The V call is TRBV30, the J call TRBJ2-7, with D unclear. Germline V CDR1 and CDR2: GTSNPN, SVGIG (reference sequence). Trimming shortened V by 6 bases and J by 0 bases, and 12 bases separated the two germline ends. This CDR3 is 13 amino acids long. The CDR3 region has the DNA TGTGCCTGTAATTCAGAAACCTCCTACGAGCAGTACTTC. Protein product: CACNSETSYEQYF. The variable domain in full, with the rest retrieved from reference TRBV30 and TRBJ2-7, is SQTIHQWPATLVQPVGSPLSLECTVEGTSNPNLYWYRQAAGRGLQLLFYSVGIGQISSEVPQNLSASRPQDRQFILSSKKLLLSDSGFYLCACNSETSYEQYFGPGTRLTVT.

CDR3 amino acids: CASNYADTQYF. In DNA, the CDR3 is TGTGCCAGCAACTACGCAGATACGCAGTATTTT. The chain combines TRBV6-5 with TRBJ2-3, with D hard to call. V was shortened by 7 bases and J by 4 bases, with 6 bases between the two germline ends. The CDR3 has 11 residues. CDR1 is MNHEY, CDR2 SVGAGI, per germline.

The chain joins TRBV7-9 to TRBJ1-1, with a weak D call TRBD1 (6 bases). The CDR3 is made up of 15 amino acids. Germline CDR1 and CDR2: SEHNR and FQNEAQ (reference sequence). Trimming removed 4 bases from V and 4 bases from J, with 16 bases in between. The CDR3 region has the DNA TGTGCCAGCAGCTATAACAGGGAGTCGGGCACTGAAGCTTTCTTT. Amino acids: CASSYNRESGTEAFF.

J is TRBJ2-5 and V is TRBV7-2; TRBD2 aligns across 15 bases. The V gene's germline CDR1 is SGHTA and CDR2 FQGNSA. This CDR3 comprises 15 residues. Germline trimming cut 1 base from V and 10 bases from J; bases unmatched to any gene: 4. The CDR3: CASSLEGTSGGNQYF. CDR3 sequence (DNA): TGTGCCAGCAGCTTAGAAGGGACTAGCGGGGGGAACCAGTACTTC.

This clone was recorded only once. The V gene is TRBV2, the J gene TRBJ2-5; possibly TRBD1 for D (5 bases). Germline CDR1 and CDR2: SNHLY and FYNNEI. The CDR3 consists of 14 residues. Trimming took 4 bases from V and 3 from J, leaving 12 bases between them. CDR3 DNA sequence: TGTGCCAGCAGTGTACAGGTCATCAAAGAGACCCAGTACTTC. Protein sequence: CASSVQVIKETQYF.

This CDR3 is CASSPGGDEQFF. The CDR3 DNA sequence: TGCGCCAGCAGCCCAGGGGGAGATGAGCAGTTCTTC. The chain couples TRBV5-1 to TRBJ2-1; 7 positions agree with TRBD1. V gave up 4 bases and J gave up 8 bases; unmatched junction bases: 3. The CDR3 covers 12 residues. CDR1 and CDR2 from the germline V gene are SGHRS and YFSETQ.

The chain recombines TRBV28 with TRBJ1-1; weak D call: TRBD1 (5 bases). Per the germline V gene, CDR1 is MDHEN and CDR2 is SYDVKM. The ends were cut back, 6 bases at V and 3 bases at J, with 17 bases in the middle. This CDR3 contains 15 residues. CDR3 DNA: TGTGCCAGCAGCCCCAGGGCGGGGACTTACACTGAAGCTTTCTTT. Protein product: CASSPRAGTYTEAFF. Full variable domain (remainder filled in from reference TRBV28 and TRBJ1-1): DVKVTQSSRYLVKRTGEKVFLECVQDMDHENMFWYRQDPGLGLRLIYFSYDVKMKEKGDIPEGYSVSREKKERFSLILESASTNQTSMYLCASSPRAGTYTEAFFGQGTRLTVV.

This clone was picked up one time. V gene TRBV10-3 combines with J gene TRBJ2-7, with 9 bases aligning to TRBD2. V gave up 4 bases and J gave up 4 bases; unmatched junction bases: 8. The CDR3 is 15 residues long. Germline CDR1 reads ENHRY; CDR2 reads SYGVKD. CDR3: CAISVGSGGEYEQYV. In DNA, the CDR3 is TGTGCCATCAGTGTAGGTAGCGGGGGAGAATACGAGCAGTACGTC.

In its sample, this clone was seen a few times. J is TRBJ1-4 and V is TRBV5-6; D gene unclear. The CDR3 sequence is 12 residues long. Germline V lookup: CDR1 SGHDT, CDR2 YYEEEE. The V and J ends lost 3 bases and 5 bases respectively, with 5 bases between them. CDR3 sequence reads: CASSSFNEKLFF. CDR3 sequence (DNA): TGTGCCAGCAGCTCGTTCAATGAAAAACTGTTTTTT.

This sequence joins TRBV18 and TRBJ1-2; D gene ambiguous. CDR1 and CDR2 from the germline V gene are KGHSH and LQKENI. The CDR3 runs 15 residues. The ends were cut back, 2 bases at V and 4 bases at J, with 14 bases in the middle. The chain's CDR3 is CASSPNREGSYGYTF. CDR3 sequence (DNA): TGTGCCAGCTCACCAAACCGGGAGGGAAGCTATGGCTACACCTTC.

This clone was seen once. V is TRBV24-1 and J is TRBJ2-2; D call uncertain. Germline V CDR1 and CDR2: KGHDR, SFDVKD. The CDR3 consists of 17 residues. Trimming shortened V by 3 bases and J by 9 bases, and 22 bases separated the two germline ends. The CDR3 region has the DNA TGTGCCACCAGTGATCCCGGAGACCGTGGAAAAGGATGGGAGCTGTTTTTT. Encoded protein: CATSDPGDRGKGWELFF.

The chain joins TRBV28 to TRBJ2-5; 8 bases fit TRBD2. The CDR3 loop spans 15 amino acids. V shed 3 bases and J 4 bases; nucleotides not matched to a gene: 7. Germline V gene data show CDR1 as MDHEN and CDR2 as SYDVKM. The CDR3 sequence: CASSFPAGGGETQYF. DNA for the CDR3: TGTGCCAGCAGTTTCCCCGCCGGGGGGGGAGAGACCCAGTACTTC.

The V and J genes are TRBV5-4 and TRBJ2-1; D not resolved. V was shortened by 0 bases and J by 0 bases, with 7 bases between the two germline ends. Germline V gives CDR1 SGHNT, CDR2 YYREEE (reference sequence). CDR3 length: 15 amino acids. CDR3: CASSLDIRSYNEQFF. In DNA form, the CDR3 reads TGTGCCAGCAGCTTGGACATCCGCTCCTACAATGAGCAGTTCTTC.

V is TRBV7-6 and J is TRBJ1-3, with D tentatively TRBD1 (5 bases). V was clipped by 1 base and J by 0 bases, with 10 bases between them. Per the germline V gene, CDR1 is SGHVS and CDR2 is FNYEAQ. The CDR3 is made up of 16 amino acids. The CDR3 DNA reads TGTGCCAGCAGCTTAGAACAGGACTACTCTGGAAACACCATATATTTT. This codes for CASSLEQDYSGNTIYF.